The TCR beta chain described here comes from a study of technical replicates of blood from a handful of donors. CDR1 and CDR2 from the germline V gene are MNHNY and SVGAGI (reference sequence). The CDR3 length is 14 residues. Trimming pared 2 bases from V and 2 bases from J, leaving 10 bases between. The assay was immunoSEQ multiplex PCR, and TCRdb's table has in-frame clones only and misses some. The top ten hold 0.2% to 0.25% of the sample, which has approximately 78,000 clones, 95% seen once. The TCR was taken from a human donor in good health. The chain combines TRBV6-6 with TRBJ2-7, with TRBD1 as a possible D gene (6 bases). The sequenced material came from T cells isolated from PBMCs. CDR3 sequence (DNA): TGTGCCAGCAGTTACGAACAGGGTCCCTACGAGCAGTACTTC. Residues: CASSYEQGPYEQYF.